What follows describes a single T cell receptor (beta chain). How the authors handled the data: Using reference gene primer amplification, nucleated cell counts were estimated. Profiling relied on immunoSEQ multiplex PCR, and the TCRdb table lists in-frame clones only, not all of them. V and J calls and clone size are those listed in that table; D and trimming were worked out from the DNA. This sample yields 70,000 to 85,000 clones, of which around 83% are seen a single time; around 39% belongs to the top ten. This sample was taken from a study of blood T cell repertoires in COVID-19. Study details: Samples of COVID-19 (acute and convalescent) were obtained from the United States, Italy and Spain. PBMCs, B-cell-depleted T cells, or T cells provided the cDNA or gDNA that made up the material.

CDR1 is SGHRS and CDR2 is YFSETQ in the germline V gene. The CDR3 consists of 14 residues. Between the trimmed V and J ends, which lost 0 bases and 5 bases, there was a span of 8 bases. The sample taken for sequencing was peripheral blood. The sequence derives from a man older than 75 with active or convalescent COVID-19. The chain carries TRBV5-1 and TRBJ1-4; maybe TRBD1 (5 bases). CDR3 in DNA: TGCGCCAGCAGCTTGGAGGGGTGGAATGAAAAACTGTTTTTT. The encoded protein is CASSLEGWNEKLFF.